The 24 T cell receptor beta chains below all came from one sample that was sequenced in a study of Ad26.COV2.S vaccination and SARS-CoV-2 variants. Treatment meaning: roughly 20 received Ad26.COV2.S at low or high dose, single or two shots; a few received placebo; per-sample allocation not given. The samples date from day 63 after the first vaccine or placebo injection. Assay: immunoSEQ multiplex PCR; the TCRdb copy retains only in-frame clones and omits some. The table records about half a million clones, 89% of them present only once. The source material was peripheral blood, sampled in a trial of Ad26.COV2.S vaccine versus placebo. The receptors stem from a person aged 18-65 years who received the Ad26.COV2.S COVID-19 vaccine or a placebo.

The chain joins TRBV5-1 to TRBJ2-1, with D possibly matching TRBD2 (5 bases). Germline-derived CDR1 and CDR2 are SGHRS and YFSETQ. With 1 base removed from V and 6 bases from J, the gap between germline ends came to 14 bases. The CDR3 spans 15 residues. The CDR3 DNA sequence: TGCGCCAGCAGCTTGAACGCCGGGAATCTCAATGAGCAGTTCTTC. Amino acids: CASSLNAGNLNEQFF.

The chain uses TRBV5-1 and TRBJ2-2; D is tentatively TRBD1 or TRBD2 (5 bases each). The CDR3 is made up of 13 amino acids. Looked up from germline, CDR1 is SGHRS and CDR2 is YFSETQ. The ends were cut back, 5 bases at V and 7 bases at J, with 12 bases in the middle. The CDR3 region is CASSAGRIGELFF. As DNA, the CDR3 is TGCGCCAGCAGTGCAGGGAGAATCGGGGAGCTGTTTTTT.

The chain carries TRBV28 and TRBJ2-7; TRBD2 is a possible D gene (6 bases). The ends were cut back, 10 bases at V and 5 bases at J, with 15 bases in the middle. Germline CDR1 reads MDHEN; CDR2 reads SYDVKM. CDR3 length: 12 residues. The chain's CDR3 is CATRRGSHEQYF. As DNA, the CDR3 is TGTGCCACTAGGAGGGGCAGCCACGAGCAGTACTTC. Full variable domain (rest looked up from reference TRBV28 and TRBJ2-7): DVKVTQSSRYLVKRTGEKVFLECVQDMDHENMFWYRQDPGLGLRLIYFSYDVKMKEKGDIPEGYSVSREKKERFSLILESASTNQTSMYLCATRRGSHEQYFGPGTRLTVT.

V usage is TRBV18 and J usage is TRBJ2-7; D unresolved. V lost 1 base, J lost 2 bases, and 9 bases lay in between. The CDR3 extends over 14 amino acids. The V gene's germline CDR1 is KGHSH and CDR2 LQKENI. The CDR3 region is CASSPLAQTYEQYF. The CDR3 DNA follows: TGTGCCAGCTCACCACTGGCTCAGACCTACGAGCAGTACTTC. The variable domain in full, completed from reference TRBV18 and TRBJ2-7, reads NAGVMQNPRHLVRRRGQEARLRCSPMKGHSHVYWYRQLPEEGLKFMVYLQKENIIDESGMPKERFSAEFPKEGPSILRIQQVVRGDSAAYFCASSPLAQTYEQYFGPGTRLTVT.

The chain employs TRBV9 and TRBJ2-7; D is perhaps TRBD1 (6 bases). Germline-derived CDR1 and CDR2 are SGDLS and YYNGEE. CDR3 length: 15 amino acids. V was shortened by 4 bases and J by 0 bases, with 14 bases between the two germline ends. This chain's CDR3 is CASSRGPTGSYEQYF. DNA of the CDR3: TGTGCCAGCAGCAGAGGCCCGACAGGCTCCTACGAGCAGTACTTC.

J is TRBJ2-7 and V is TRBV6-5; no clear D. The V end was cut by 5 bases, the J end by 3 bases, with 11 bases between. CDR3 length: 13 amino acids. Germline values: CDR1 MNHEY, CDR2 SVGAGI. The CDR3 region has the DNA TGTGCCAGCAGTCCCAACCTGGGCTACGAGCAGTACTTC. Amino acid sequence: CASSPNLGYEQYF.

The CDR3 spells CASSSGQGRLSREQYF. CDR3 nucleotide sequence: TGTGCCAGCAGCTCCGGACAGGGACGACTTTCGCGGGAGCAGTACTTC. The V call is TRBV5-4, the J call TRBJ2-7, with 8 bases that match TRBD1. The CDR3 consists of 16 residues. J was trimmed by 7 bases and V by 3 bases; bases with no gene match: 15. Germline V gene data show CDR1 as SGHNT and CDR2 as YYREEE (reference sequence).

The chain combines TRBV11-3 with TRBJ2-3; possible D gene TRBD2, 6 bases. The CDR3 runs 13 residues. Germline V gene sequence: CDR1 SGHNT, CDR2 YENEEA. V lost 2 bases and J lost 4, with 7 bases in between. CDR3 nucleotide sequence: TGTGCCAGCAGCTTAACGGGGGCAGATACGCAGTATTTT. The encoded protein is CASSLTGADTQYF.

V is TRBV7-2 and J is TRBJ2-1; 8 bases agree with TRBD2. The length of the CDR3 is 15 residues. CDR1 is SGHTA and CDR2 is FQGNSA in the germline V gene. The V segment lost 3 bases and the J segment 1 base; nucleotides outside the gene matches: 2. This CDR3 reads CASSFTSGSYNEQFF. In DNA form, the CDR3 reads TGTGCCAGCAGCTTCACTAGCGGATCCTACAATGAGCAGTTCTTC.

V usage is TRBV14 and J usage is TRBJ2-7, with TRBD1 matching 10 bases. Germline CDR1 is SGHDN and CDR2 is FVKESK. The CDR3 covers 15 residues. J was trimmed by 5 bases and V by 4 bases; bases with no gene match: 8. The CDR3 DNA is TGTGCCAGCAGCCCACCGGGACAGGGGTTTCACGAGCAGTACTTC. The encoded protein is CASSPPGQGFHEQYF. Together with reference TRBV14 and TRBJ2-7, the CDR3 gives the full variable domain: EAGVTQFPSHSVIEKGQTVTLRCDPISGHDNLYWYRRVMGKEIKFLLHFVKESKQDESGMPNNRFLAERTGGTYSTLKVQPAELEDSGVYFCASSPPGQGFHEQYFGPGTRLTVT.

V gene TRBV6-5 combines with J gene TRBJ2-7, with 10 bases identical to TRBD1. The CDR3 is made up of 14 amino acids. Germline CDR1 reads MNHEY; CDR2 reads SVGAGI. V dropped 8 bases and J dropped 0; count of bases not matched to a gene: 4. This chain's CDR3 is CASGRDRGSYEQYF. The CDR3 nucleotides are TGTGCCAGCGGCCGGGACAGGGGCTCCTACGAGCAGTACTTC.

The chain joins TRBV7-2 to TRBJ2-5; the D gene is possibly TRBD2 (5 bases). Trimming removed 7 bases from V and 1 base from J, with 10 bases in between. CDR1 is SGHTA, CDR2 FQGNSA, per germline. CDR3 size: 13 residues. In nucleotides, the CDR3 is TGTGCCAGCAATCGAGGGATCCAAGAGACCCAGTACTTC. Translated, it gives CASNRGIQETQYF.

The chain employs TRBV28 and TRBJ2-1; 10 nucleotides agree with TRBD2. Germline-derived CDR1 and CDR2 are MDHEN and SYDVKM. After removal of 1 base from V and 7 bases from J, the junction contained 4 bases not matched to a gene. This CDR3 has 15 residues. This CDR3 reads CASSLSASGRNEQFF. The CDR3 DNA follows: TGTGCCAGCAGTTTATCGGCTAGCGGGAGAAATGAGCAGTTCTTC.

This chain links TRBV25-1 with TRBJ1-2, with D possibly matching TRBD1 (5 bases). V gave up 6 bases and J gave up 4 bases, with 18 bases separating them. The V gene's germline CDR1 is MGHDK and CDR2 SYGVNS. The CDR3 has 15 amino acids. The CDR3 DNA sequence: TGTGCCAGCAGCCGGGGGGGGGTAGCAAGCTATGGCTACACCTTC. It is translated as CASSRGGVASYGYTF.

The chain uses TRBV6-1 and TRBJ1-1; 7 bases are a match to TRBD1. CDR3 length: 14 amino acids. V shed 3 bases and J 6 bases; nucleotides not matched to a gene: 7. CDR1 is MNHNS and CDR2 is SASEGT in the germline V gene. The CDR3 loop is CASSDSGTAAEAFF. The CDR3, as DNA: TGTGCCAGCAGTGATTCCGGGACAGCCGCTGAAGCTTTCTTT.

CDR3 protein: CASSPRGPGNSPLHF. In nucleotides, the CDR3 is TGTGCCAGCAGCCCCCGGGGGCCGGGTAATTCACCCCTCCACTTT. V usage is TRBV13 and J usage is TRBJ1-6, with D possibly being TRBD1 (6 bases). Trimming shortened V by 5 bases and J by 6 bases, and 14 bases separated the two germline ends. Per the germline V gene, CDR1 is PRHDT and CDR2 is FYEKMQ (reference sequence). The CDR3 runs to 15 residues.

With regard to this clone: The same CDR3 is also encoded by other DNA sequences in this sample. J is TRBJ1-5 and V is TRBV13, with D unresolved. With 5 bases removed from V and 3 bases from J, the gap between germline ends came to 8 bases. Germline lookup yields CDR1 PRHDT and CDR2 FYEKMQ (reference sequence). CDR3 size: 13 residues. DNA of the CDR3: TGTGCCAGCAGCCCCGGACCCAATCAGCCCCAGCATTTT. Its protein product is CASSPGPNQPQHF.

V usage is TRBV3-1 (or the pseudogene TRBV3-2) and J usage is TRBJ1-2, with a tentative D call TRBD1 (6 bases). Trimming took off 7 bases at V and 6 bases at J, with 15 bases between the two ends. This CDR3 comprises 13 residues. Germline loops: CDR1 LGHDT, CDR2 YNNKEL (reference sequence). CDR3 loop: CASTQRGGNGYTF. The CDR3 DNA is TGTGCCAGCACTCAGAGGGGGGGCAATGGCTACACCTTC.

This chain connects TRBV7-3 to TRBJ1-1; D is unresolved. Germline V CDR1 and CDR2: SGHTA, FQGTGA. V was clipped by 5 bases and J by 3 bases, with 19 bases between them. This CDR3 region has 16 residues. The CDR3 nucleotides read TGTGCCAGCAGCCCCGCTGGATCCAGGAGATACACTGAAGCTTTCTTT. As protein: CASSPAGSRRYTEAFF.

The genes are TRBV15 and TRBJ1-2, with D possibly TRBD1 on 5 matching bases. The V gene's germline CDR1 is LNHNV and CDR2 YYDKDF (reference sequence). V lost 1 base and J 6 bases, leaving 12 bases between the germline ends. There are 14 residues in the CDR3. The CDR3: CATSRVIQGNGYTF. The DNA for the CDR3 is TGTGCCACCAGCAGAGTAATTCAGGGCAATGGCTACACCTTC.

This chain uses TRBV6-5 with TRBJ1-1; 7 bases are a match to TRBD1. The junction had 9 bases not matched to a gene; V was cut back by 5 bases and J by 3 bases. The CDR3 covers 15 residues. Germline CDR1 MNHEY, CDR2 SVGAGI. CDR3 bases: TGTGCCAGCAGTCGACATCAGGGGGGGGACACTGAAGCTTTCTTT. Protein: CASSRHQGGDTEAFF.

This clone was recorded once. The chain combines TRBV7-2 with TRBJ2-5; D may be TRBD2 (6 bases). The CDR3 runs 15 residues. The V end lost 4 bases, the J end lost 1 base, and 13 bases lay between the germline ends. Germline CDR1 is SGHTA and CDR2 is FQGNSA. The CDR3 is CASSSQTSFQETQYF. The CDR3 DNA sequence: TGTGCCAGCAGCTCCCAGACTAGTTTCCAAGAGACCCAGTACTTC.

This chain links TRBV6-1 with TRBJ1-6; 9 bases match TRBD1. CDR3 length equals 19 residues. Germline values: CDR1 MNHNS, CDR2 SASEGT. J gave up 4 bases and V 1 base, and 11 bases lay outside the gene matches. This chain's CDR3 is CASSEGSGDRAAYNSPLHF. The DNA for the CDR3 is TGTGCCAGCAGTGAAGGGTCCGGGGACAGGGCGGCGTATAATTCACCCCTCCACTTT.

The chain combines TRBV7-9 with TRBJ2-1, with 9 nucleotides matching TRBD2. Germline-derived CDR1 and CDR2 are SEHNR and FQNEAQ (reference sequence). This CDR3 region has 15 residues. V gave up 2 bases and J gave up 9 bases; unmatched junction bases: 8. CDR3 in amino acids: CASSLRSGRPGEQFF. CDR3 DNA sequence: TGTGCCAGCAGCTTAAGAAGCGGGAGGCCCGGTGAGCAGTTCTTC.